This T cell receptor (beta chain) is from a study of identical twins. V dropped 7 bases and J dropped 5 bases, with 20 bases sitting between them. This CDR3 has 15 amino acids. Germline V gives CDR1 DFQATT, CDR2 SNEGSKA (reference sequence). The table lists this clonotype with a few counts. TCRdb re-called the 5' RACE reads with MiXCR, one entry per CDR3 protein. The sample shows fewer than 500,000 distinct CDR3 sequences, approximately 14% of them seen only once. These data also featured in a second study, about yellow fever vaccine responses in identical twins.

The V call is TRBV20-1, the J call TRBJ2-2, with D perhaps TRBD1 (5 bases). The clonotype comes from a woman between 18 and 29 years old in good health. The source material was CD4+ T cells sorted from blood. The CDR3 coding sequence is TGCAGTGTCCCGTCCCTTGGGGCTAGTACCGGGGAGCTGTTTTTT. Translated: CSVPSLGASTGELFF.